The source of this TCR beta chain is a study of spatial heterogeneity in lung cancer. Time point of the sample: sample taken at primary tumor resection. Without sorting, whole RNA was sequenced from tumor, nontumor lung or frozen PBMC. This clonotype was picked up a small number of times. Its target is not known. This CDR3 has 17 residues. Germline V CDR1 and CDR2: SGHAT, FQNNGV. J gave up 3 bases and V 5 bases, and 11 bases lay outside the gene matches. Overall study findings and caveats: Ubiquitous, expanded tumor-derived TCRs were more frequently observed in blood at resection than at follow-up.

Individual TCR cDNA molecules each bore their own unique molecular identifier. Each CDR3 protein gets one entry after TCRdb re-called the 5' RACE reads with MiXCR. The sample consists of about 14,000 distinct CDR3 sequences, over 9.5% of them appearing once. V usage is TRBV11-2 and J usage is TRBJ2-2; 8 bases are a match to TRBD2. The sample was PBMCs, taken at surgery. This clonotype was obtained from a male donor with early-stage non-small cell lung cancer. CDR3 protein: CASSVDASGSHTGELFF. The CDR3, as DNA: TGTGCCAGCAGCGTTGACGCAAGCGGGAGCCACACCGGGGAGCTGTTTTTT. Full variable domain (rest looked up from reference TRBV11-2 and TRBJ2-2): EAGVAQSPRYKIIEKRQSVAFWCNPISGHATLYWYQQILGQGPKLLIQFQNNGVVDDSQLPKDRFSAERLKGVDSTLKIQPAKLEDSAVYLCASSVDASGSHTGELFFGEGSRLTVL.